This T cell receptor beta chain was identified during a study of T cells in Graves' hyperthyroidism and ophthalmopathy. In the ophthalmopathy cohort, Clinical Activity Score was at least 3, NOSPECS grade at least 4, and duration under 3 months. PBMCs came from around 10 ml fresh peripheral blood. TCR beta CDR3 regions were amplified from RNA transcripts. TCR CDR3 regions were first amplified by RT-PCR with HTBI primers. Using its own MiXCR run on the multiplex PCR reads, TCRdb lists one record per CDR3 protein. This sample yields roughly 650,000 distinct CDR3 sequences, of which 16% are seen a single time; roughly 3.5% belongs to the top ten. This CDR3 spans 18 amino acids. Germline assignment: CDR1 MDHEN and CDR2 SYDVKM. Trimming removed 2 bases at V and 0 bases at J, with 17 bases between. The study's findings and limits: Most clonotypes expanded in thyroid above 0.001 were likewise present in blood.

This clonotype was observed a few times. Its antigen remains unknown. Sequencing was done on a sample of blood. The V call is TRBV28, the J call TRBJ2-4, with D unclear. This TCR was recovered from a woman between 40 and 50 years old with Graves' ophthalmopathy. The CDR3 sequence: CASSLRSAGNQAKNIQYF. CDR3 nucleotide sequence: TGTGCCAGCAGTTTAAGGTCGGCAGGAAACCAAGCCAAAAACATTCAGTACTTC.